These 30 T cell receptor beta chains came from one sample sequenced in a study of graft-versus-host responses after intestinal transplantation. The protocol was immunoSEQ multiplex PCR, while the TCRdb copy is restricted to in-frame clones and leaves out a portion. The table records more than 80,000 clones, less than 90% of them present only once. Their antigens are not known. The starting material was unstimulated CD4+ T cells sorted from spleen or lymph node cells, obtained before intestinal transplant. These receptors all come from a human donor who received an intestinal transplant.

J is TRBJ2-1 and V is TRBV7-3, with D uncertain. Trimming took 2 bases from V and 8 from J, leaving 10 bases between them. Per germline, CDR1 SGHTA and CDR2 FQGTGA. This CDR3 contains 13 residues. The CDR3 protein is CASSLGHVDEQFF. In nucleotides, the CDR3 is TGTGCCAGCAGCTTAGGCCATGTGGATGAGCAGTTCTTC.

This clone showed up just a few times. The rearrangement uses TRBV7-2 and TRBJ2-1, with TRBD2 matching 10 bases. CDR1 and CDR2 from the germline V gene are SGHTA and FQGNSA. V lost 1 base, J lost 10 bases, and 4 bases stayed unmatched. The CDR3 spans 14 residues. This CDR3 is CASSLGSGRWEQFF. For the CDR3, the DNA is TGTGCCAGCAGCTTAGGTAGCGGGAGGTGGGAGCAGTTCTTC.

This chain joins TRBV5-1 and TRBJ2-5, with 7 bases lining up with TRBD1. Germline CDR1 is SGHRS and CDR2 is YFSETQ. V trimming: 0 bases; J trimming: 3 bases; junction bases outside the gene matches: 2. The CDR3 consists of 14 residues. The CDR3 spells CASSLGGTEETQYF. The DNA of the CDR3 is TGCGCCAGCAGCTTGGGAGGGACAGAAGAGACCCAGTACTTC.

The DNA of the CDR3 is TGTGCCAGCAGCTTAAGGCGCGAGGGTACGCAGTATTTT. As protein: CASSLRREGTQYF. The chain recombines TRBV7-6 with TRBJ2-3; a possible D gene is TRBD2 (5 bases). CDR1 is SGHVS, CDR2 FNYEAQ, per germline. Trimming shortened V by 2 bases and J by 8 bases, and 11 bases separated the two germline ends. The CDR3 covers 13 residues.

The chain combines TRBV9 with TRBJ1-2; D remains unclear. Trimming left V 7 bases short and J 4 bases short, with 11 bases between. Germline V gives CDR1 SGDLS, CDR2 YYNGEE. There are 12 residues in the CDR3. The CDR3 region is CASSRQRYGYTF. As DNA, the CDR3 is TGTGCCAGCTCGAGGCAGCGCTATGGCTACACCTTC.

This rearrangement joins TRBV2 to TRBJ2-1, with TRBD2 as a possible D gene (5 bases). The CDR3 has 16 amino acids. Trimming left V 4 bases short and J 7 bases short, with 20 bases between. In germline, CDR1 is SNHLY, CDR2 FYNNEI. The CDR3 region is CASSVVAGIGRNEQFF. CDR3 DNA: TGTGCCAGCAGTGTTGTGGCGGGTATAGGTCGGAATGAGCAGTTCTTC.

The CDR3 coding sequence is TGTGCCAGCAGTTTGGTAGGGGGCGCTACCGGGGAGCTGTTTTTT. It codes for CASSLVGGATGELFF. This rearrangement joins TRBV27 to TRBJ2-2; 7 bases are a match to TRBD1. The CDR3 extends over 15 amino acids. J was trimmed by 5 bases and V by 3 bases; bases with no gene match: 6. The V gene's germline CDR1 is MNHEY and CDR2 SMNVEV (reference sequence).

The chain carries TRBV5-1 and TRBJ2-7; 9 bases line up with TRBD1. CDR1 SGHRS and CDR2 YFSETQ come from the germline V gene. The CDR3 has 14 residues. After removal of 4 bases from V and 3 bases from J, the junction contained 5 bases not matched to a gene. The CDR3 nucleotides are TGCGCCAGCAGCAACACGGGACAGGGCTACGAGCAGTACTTC. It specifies CASSNTGQGYEQYF.

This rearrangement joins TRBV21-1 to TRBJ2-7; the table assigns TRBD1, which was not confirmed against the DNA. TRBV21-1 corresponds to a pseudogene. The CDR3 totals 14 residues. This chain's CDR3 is CASKGSQLIYEQYF. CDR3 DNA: TGTGCCAGCAAGGGGTCCCAGCTGATCTACGAGCAGTACTTC.

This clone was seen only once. The CDR3 coding sequence is TGTGCCAGCAGTCCCCCGACTGGCAATCAGCCCCAGCATTTT. Its protein product is CASSPPTGNQPQHF. V and J are TRBV28 and TRBJ1-5; no reliable D call. Per the germline V gene, CDR1 is MDHEN and CDR2 is SYDVKM. This CDR3 contains 14 residues. V was cut by 5 bases and J by 2 bases, with 10 bases left in between.

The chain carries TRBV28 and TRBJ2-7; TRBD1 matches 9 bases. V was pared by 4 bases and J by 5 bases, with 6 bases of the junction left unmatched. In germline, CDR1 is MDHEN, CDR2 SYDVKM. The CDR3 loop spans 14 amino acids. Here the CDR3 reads CASSSGTGFHEQYF. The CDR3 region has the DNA TGTGCCAGCAGTTCCGGGACAGGGTTCCACGAGCAGTACTTC. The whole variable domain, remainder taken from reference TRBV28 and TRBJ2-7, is DVKVTQSSRYLVKRTGEKVFLECVQDMDHENMFWYRQDPGLGLRLIYFSYDVKMKEKGDIPEGYSVSREKKERFSLILESASTNQTSMYLCASSSGTGFHEQYFGPGTRLTVT.

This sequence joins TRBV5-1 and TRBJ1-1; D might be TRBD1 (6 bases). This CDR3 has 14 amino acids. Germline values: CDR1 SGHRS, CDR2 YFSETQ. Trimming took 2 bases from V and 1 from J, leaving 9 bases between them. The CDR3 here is CASSLGQRNTEAFF. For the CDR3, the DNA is TGCGCCAGCAGCTTAGGACAGAGGAACACTGAAGCTTTCTTT. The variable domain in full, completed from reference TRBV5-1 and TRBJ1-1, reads KAGVTQTPRYLIKTRGQQVTLSCSPISGHRSVSWYQQTPGQGLQFLFEYFSETQRNKGNFPGRFSGRQFSNSRSEMNVSTLELGDSALYLCASSLGQRNTEAFFGQGTRLTVV.

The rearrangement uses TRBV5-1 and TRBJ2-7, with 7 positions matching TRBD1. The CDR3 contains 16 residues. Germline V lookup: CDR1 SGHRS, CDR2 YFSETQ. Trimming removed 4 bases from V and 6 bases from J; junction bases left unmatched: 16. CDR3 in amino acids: CASSPSTGTVALEQYF. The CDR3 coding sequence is TGCGCCAGCAGCCCCAGTACCGGGACAGTAGCCCTCGAGCAGTACTTC. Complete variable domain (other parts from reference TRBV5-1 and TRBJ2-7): KAGVTQTPRYLIKTRGQQVTLSCSPISGHRSVSWYQQTPGQGLQFLFEYFSETQRNKGNFPGRFSGRQFSNSRSEMNVSTLELGDSALYLCASSPSTGTVALEQYFGPGTRLTVT.

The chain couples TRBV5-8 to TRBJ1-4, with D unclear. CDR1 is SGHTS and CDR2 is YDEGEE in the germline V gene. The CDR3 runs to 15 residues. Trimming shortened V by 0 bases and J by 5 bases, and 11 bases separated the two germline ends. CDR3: CASSLGTASNEKLFF. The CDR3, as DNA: TGTGCCAGCAGCTTGGGAACAGCTTCGAATGAAAAACTGTTTTTT.

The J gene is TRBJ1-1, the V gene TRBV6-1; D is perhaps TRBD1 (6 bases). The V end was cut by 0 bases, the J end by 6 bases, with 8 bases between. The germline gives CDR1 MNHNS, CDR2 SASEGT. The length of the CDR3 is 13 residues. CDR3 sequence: CASSEAGAPEAFF. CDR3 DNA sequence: TGTGCCAGCAGTGAAGCGGGGGCCCCTGAAGCTTTCTTT.

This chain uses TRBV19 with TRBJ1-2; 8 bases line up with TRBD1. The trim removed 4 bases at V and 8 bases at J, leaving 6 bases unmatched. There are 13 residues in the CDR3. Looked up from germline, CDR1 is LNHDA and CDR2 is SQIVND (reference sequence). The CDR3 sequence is CASSTRTGWGYTF. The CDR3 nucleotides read TGTGCCAGTAGTACCAGGACAGGGTGGGGCTACACCTTC.

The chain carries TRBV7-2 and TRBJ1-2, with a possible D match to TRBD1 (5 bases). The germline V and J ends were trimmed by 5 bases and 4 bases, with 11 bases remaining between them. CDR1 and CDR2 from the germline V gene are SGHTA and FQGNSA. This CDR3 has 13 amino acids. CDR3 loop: CASSLQGVYGYTF. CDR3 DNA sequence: TGTGCCAGCAGCCTCCAGGGTGTCTATGGCTACACCTTC.

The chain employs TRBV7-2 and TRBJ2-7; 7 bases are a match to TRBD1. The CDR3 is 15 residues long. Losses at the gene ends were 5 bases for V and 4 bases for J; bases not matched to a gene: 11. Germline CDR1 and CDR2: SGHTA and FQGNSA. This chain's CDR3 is CASSLRGRSGYEQYF. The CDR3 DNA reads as TGTGCCAGCAGCCTAAGGGGGCGGAGTGGTTACGAGCAGTACTTC.

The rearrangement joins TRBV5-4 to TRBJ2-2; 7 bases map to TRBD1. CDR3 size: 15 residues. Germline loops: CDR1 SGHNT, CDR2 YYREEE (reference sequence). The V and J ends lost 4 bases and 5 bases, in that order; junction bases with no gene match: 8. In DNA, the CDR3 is TGTGCCAGCAGCCGAGGGGGCGCGGAAACCGGGGAGCTGTTTTTT. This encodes CASSRGGAETGELFF. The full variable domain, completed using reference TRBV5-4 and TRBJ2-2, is ETGVTQSPTHLIKTRGQQVTLRCSSQSGHNTVSWYQQALGQGPQFIFQYYREEENGRGNFPPRFSGLQFPNYSSELNVNALELDDSALYLCASSRGGAETGELFFGEGSRLTVL.

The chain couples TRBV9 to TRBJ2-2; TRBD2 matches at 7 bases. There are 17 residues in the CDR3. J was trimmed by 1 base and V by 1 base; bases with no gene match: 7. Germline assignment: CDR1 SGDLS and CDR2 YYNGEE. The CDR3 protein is CASSVSPAGLNTGELFF. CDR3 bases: TGTGCCAGCAGCGTATCCCCAGCGGGGCTGAACACCGGGGAGCTGTTTTTT.

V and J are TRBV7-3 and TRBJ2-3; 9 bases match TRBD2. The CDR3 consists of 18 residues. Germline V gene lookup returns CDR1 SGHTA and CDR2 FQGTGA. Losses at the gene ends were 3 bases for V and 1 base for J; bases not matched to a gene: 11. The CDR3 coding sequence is TGTGCCAGCAGCTTGGGCGGGAGGGGCTCTATCGGCACAGATACGCAGTATTTT. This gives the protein CASSLGGRGSIGTDTQYF.

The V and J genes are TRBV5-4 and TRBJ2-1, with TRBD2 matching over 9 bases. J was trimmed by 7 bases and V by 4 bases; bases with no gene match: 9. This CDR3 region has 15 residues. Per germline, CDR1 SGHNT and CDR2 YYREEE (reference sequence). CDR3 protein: CASSGGAGGGNEQFF. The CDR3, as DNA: TGTGCCAGCAGCGGGGGAGCGGGAGGAGGGAATGAGCAGTTCTTC.

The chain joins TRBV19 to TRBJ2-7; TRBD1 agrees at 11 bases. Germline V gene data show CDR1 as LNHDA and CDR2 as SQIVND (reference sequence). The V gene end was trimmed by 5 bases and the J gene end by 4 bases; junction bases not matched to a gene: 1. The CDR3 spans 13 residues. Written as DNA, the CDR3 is TGTGCCAGTAGTGGGACAGGGGGTTACGAGCAGTACTTC. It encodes CASSGTGGYEQYF.

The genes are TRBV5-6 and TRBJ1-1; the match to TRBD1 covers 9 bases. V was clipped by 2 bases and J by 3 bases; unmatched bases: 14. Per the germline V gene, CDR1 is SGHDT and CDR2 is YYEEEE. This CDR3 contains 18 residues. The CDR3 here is CASSFRQGGYFGYTEAFF. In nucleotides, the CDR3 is TGTGCCAGCAGCTTTCGACAGGGGGGATATTTCGGGTACACTGAAGCTTTCTTT. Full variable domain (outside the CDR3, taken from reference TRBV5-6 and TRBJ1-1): DAGVTQSPTHLIKTRGQQVTLRCSPKSGHDTVSWYQQALGQGPQFIFQYYEEEERQRGNFPDRFSGHQFPNYSSELNVNALLLGDSALYLCASSFRQGGYFGYTEAFFGQGTRLTVV.

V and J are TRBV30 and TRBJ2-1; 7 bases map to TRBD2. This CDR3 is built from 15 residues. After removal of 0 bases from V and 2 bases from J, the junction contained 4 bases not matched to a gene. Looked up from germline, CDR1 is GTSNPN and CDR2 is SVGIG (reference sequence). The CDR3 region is CAWSVGGETYNEQFF. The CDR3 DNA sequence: TGTGCCTGGAGTGTGGGGGGGGAGACCTACAATGAGCAGTTCTTC.

The CDR3 DNA reads as TGTGCCTGGGAGAAGCAGGGTGGAAACACCATATATTTT. Encoded protein: CAWEKQGGNTIYF. The chain uses TRBV30 and TRBJ1-3, with D possibly being TRBD1 (5 bases). Trimming removed 5 bases from V and 3 bases from J, with 11 bases in between. The germline V gene encodes CDR1 GTSNPN and CDR2 SVGIG (reference sequence). This CDR3 is 13 amino acids long.

CDR3 in DNA: TGCGCCAGCAGCCAAGATAGTCTAACCTACGAGCAGTACTTC. Translating it yields CASSQDSLTYEQYF. V is TRBV4-1 and J is TRBJ2-7; no clear D gene. V lost 0 bases and J 2 bases, leaving 8 bases between the germline ends. CDR3 size: 14 residues. Germline V gene sequence: CDR1 MGHRA, CDR2 YSYEKL.

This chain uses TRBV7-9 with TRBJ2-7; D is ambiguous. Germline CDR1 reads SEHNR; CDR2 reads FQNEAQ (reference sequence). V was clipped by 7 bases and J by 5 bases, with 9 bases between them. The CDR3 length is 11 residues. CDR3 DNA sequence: TGTGCCAGCACCTCAGGCGACGAGCAGTACTTC. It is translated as CASTSGDEQYF.

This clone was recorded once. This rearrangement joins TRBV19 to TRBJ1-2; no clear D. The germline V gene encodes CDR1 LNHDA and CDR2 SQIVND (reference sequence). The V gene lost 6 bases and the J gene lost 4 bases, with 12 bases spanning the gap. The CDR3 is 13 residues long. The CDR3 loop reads CASSTQPPYGYTF. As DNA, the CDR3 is TGTGCCAGTAGCACACAACCCCCCTATGGCTACACCTTC.

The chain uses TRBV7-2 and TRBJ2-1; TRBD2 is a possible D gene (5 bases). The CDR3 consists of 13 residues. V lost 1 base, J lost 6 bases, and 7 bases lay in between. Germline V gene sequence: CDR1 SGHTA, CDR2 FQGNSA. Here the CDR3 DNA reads TGTGCCAGCAGCTTAGTAGCGACCAATGAGCAGTTCTTC. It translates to CASSLVATNEQFF.